A single sample is the source of the 9 T cell receptor beta chains below, sequenced in a study of blood T cell repertoires in COVID-19. Measured with immunoSEQ multiplex PCR; TCRdb has only the in-frame clones, and not every one. The sample holds 70,000 to 95,000 clones; roughly 87% are singletons and the top ten take around 2.1%. The sample consisted of peripheral blood. These receptors were obtained from a man in his forties or fifties with acute or convalescent COVID-19.

V is TRBV28 and J is TRBJ2-7; D may be TRBD2 (6 bases). The CDR3 extends over 14 amino acids. Trimming stripped 3 bases from V and 4 bases from J, with 13 bases between. The V gene's germline CDR1 is MDHEN and CDR2 SYDVKM. CDR3 coding DNA: TGTGCCAGCAGTTTTGGCGGGGCGCGGTACGAGCAGTACTTC. The encoded protein is CASSFGGARYEQYF.

The V gene is TRBV5-6, the J gene TRBJ1-2; D is unresolved. The CDR3 length is 13 residues. V gave up 1 base and J gave up 8 bases, with 12 bases separating them. CDR1 is SGHDT and CDR2 is YYEEEE in the germline V gene. CDR3 sequence (DNA): TGTGCCAGCAGCTTGCGGGAAGGGTACGGCTACACCTTC. Encoded protein: CASSLREGYGYTF.

This chain joins TRBV4-3 and TRBJ1-5; 7 nucleotides align to TRBD1. The CDR3 contains 16 residues. Germline V CDR1 and CDR2: LGHNA, YSLEER. Germline trimming cut 0 bases from V and 12 bases from J; bases unmatched to any gene: 14. The CDR3 nucleotides read TGCGCCAGCAGCCAAGATCACAGGGGCGGGTTCGGGGGCCAGCATTTT. It specifies CASSQDHRGGFGGQHF.

The chain joins TRBV4-1 to TRBJ1-2; D might be TRBD1 (6 bases). Germline assignment: CDR1 MGHRA and CDR2 YSYEKL. The germline V and J ends were trimmed by 0 bases and 7 bases, with 18 bases remaining between them. The CDR3 length is 16 residues. CDR3 in amino acids: CASSQEGPGALFGYTF. The CDR3 bases are TGCGCCAGCAGCCAAGAAGGGCCAGGGGCGCTTTTTGGCTACACCTTC.

The chain joins TRBV20-1 to TRBJ1-1; D is perhaps TRBD1 (6 bases). V was clipped by 4 bases and J by 7 bases, with 10 bases between them. The CDR3 contains 11 residues. Germline V gives CDR1 DFQATT, CDR2 SNEGSKA (reference sequence). CDR3 nucleotide sequence: TGCAGTGCTACTGGACAGATTGAAGCTTTCTTT. Protein product: CSATGQIEAFF.

V usage is TRBV25-1 and J usage is TRBJ1-1, with unresolved D. Between the trimmed V and J ends, which lost 5 bases and 1 base, there was a span of 8 bases. The CDR3 covers 13 residues. Germline CDR1 reads MGHDK; CDR2 reads SYGVNS. DNA of the CDR3: TGTGCCAGCAGTTTAGGCGGGAACACTGAAGCTTTCTTT. This encodes CASSLGGNTEAFF.

The V call is TRBV4-3, the J call TRBJ1-4; D uncertain. CDR3 size: 15 residues. Germline V gene sequence: CDR1 LGHNA, CDR2 YSLEER. V shed 0 bases and J shed 1 base, with 6 bases lying between them. The DNA of the CDR3 is TGCGCCAGCAGCCAAGAGCCCGGAACTAATGAAAAACTGTTTTTT. Protein product: CASSQEPGTNEKLFF.

The CDR3 DNA follows: TGTGCCACCAGTGATTTAGGGGGATACGCCGGGGAGCTGTTTTTT. This gives the protein CATSDLGGYAGELFF. V gene TRBV24-1 combines with J gene TRBJ2-2; a weak D match, TRBD1 (6 bases). The V end lost 1 base, the J end lost 6 bases, and 11 bases lay between the germline ends. Looked up from germline, CDR1 is KGHDR and CDR2 is SFDVKD. The CDR3 consists of 15 residues.

This clone was recorded only once. V usage is TRBV4-1 and J usage is TRBJ1-5; 7 positions match TRBD1. V shed 3 bases and J 3 bases; nucleotides not matched to a gene: 8. CDR3 length: 16 residues. Germline lookup yields CDR1 MGHRA and CDR2 YSYEKL. The CDR3 is CASSQRDTGDNQPQHF. CDR3 sequence (DNA): TGCGCCAGCAGCCAGAGGGATACAGGGGACAATCAGCCCCAGCATTTT.